The clone carrying this T cell receptor beta chain was counted ten times or more. Its antigen is as yet unknown. The data derive from a study of T cells in Graves' hyperthyroidism and ophthalmopathy. Whole-study findings and limits: Model-based prediction identified ophthalmopathy a median 6.5 months prior to its onset. Most thyroid clonotypes that were expanded above 0.001 also turned up in blood.

Researchers amplified the TCR beta CDR3 regions from RNA transcripts. The TCR CDR3 was amplified in a first-round RT-PCR using the HTBI primer set. TCRdb processed the multiplex PCR reads anew with MiXCR; each CDR3 protein has one entry. The table includes 500,000 to 650,000 distinct CDR3 sequences, roughly 17% detected once. The CDR3 covers 14 residues. The junction had 5 bases not matched to a gene; V was cut back by 4 bases and J by 1 base. CDR1 is DFQATT, CDR2 SNEGSKA, per germline (reference sequence). The sequence derives from a young woman with Graves' ophthalmopathy. The rearrangement joins TRBV20-1 to TRBJ2-3, with 7 bases identical to TRBD2. The sequenced material came from blood. The CDR3 DNA sequence: TGCAGTGCTAAGGCGGGAGTGGGCACAGATACGCAGTATTTT. Amino acids: CSAKAGVGTDTQYF.